This TCR beta chain was captured by sequencing in a study of vaccination and CD4 T cells after COVID-19. Study-level information: The cells in question were stimulated using overlapping spike peptides derived from SARS-CoV-2, HCoV-NL63, HCoV-OC43 and HCoV-229E. Findings and limits, study-wide: This study had few convalescent patients and no early post-infection samples.

The CDR3 loop spans 15 amino acids. The V gene end was trimmed by 6 bases and the J gene end by 6 bases; junction bases not matched to a gene: 10. The germline gives CDR1 MNHNS, CDR2 SASEGT. On this clonotype: Its antigen is as yet unknown.

As to treatment: roughly nine-day PBMC culture with coronavirus spike peptide pools or control peptides (ViraFEST assay). Once obtained from cultured CD4+ T cells, the DNA was sequenced using the Oncomine TCR Beta short-read assay. It was from cultured CD4+ T cells that genomic DNA was extracted. TCRdb reanalysed the PCR reads using MiXCR and keeps one entry per CDR3 protein. The table has under 15,000 distinct CDR3 sequences, around 50% seen once. The material was cultured CD4+ T cells from blood, obtained after SARS-CoV-2 vaccination. This sequence was found in a human donor with COVID-19. The V and J genes are TRBV6-1 and TRBJ2-1, with TRBD2 matching 8 bases. The DNA for the CDR3 is TGTGCCAGCAGAAGTCGCGGGGGGCCTTTCAATGAGCAGTTCTTC. Its protein is CASRSRGGPFNEQFF.